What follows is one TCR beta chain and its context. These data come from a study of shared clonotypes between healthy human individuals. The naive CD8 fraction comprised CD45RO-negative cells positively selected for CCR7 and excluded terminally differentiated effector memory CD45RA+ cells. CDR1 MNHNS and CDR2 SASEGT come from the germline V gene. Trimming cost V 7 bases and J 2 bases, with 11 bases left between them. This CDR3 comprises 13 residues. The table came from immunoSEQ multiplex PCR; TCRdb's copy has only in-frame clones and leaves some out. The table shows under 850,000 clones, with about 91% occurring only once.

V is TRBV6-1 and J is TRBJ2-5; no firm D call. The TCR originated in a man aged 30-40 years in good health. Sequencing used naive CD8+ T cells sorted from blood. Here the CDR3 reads CASKFRRQETQYF. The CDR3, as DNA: TGTGCCAGCAAGTTCCGGCGGCAAGAGACCCAGTACTTC.